These T cell receptor beta chains were read from a single sample in a study of beta chain features in type 1 diabetes. Clones were sequenced by immunoSEQ multiplex PCR, and TCRdb holds only the in-frame ones, with some missing. This table holds roughly 250,000 clones, around 20% found once. The sequencing sample was made of naive CD4+ T cells from blood. The receptor set was obtained from a woman between 40 and 55 years old with type 1 diabetes. Each CDR3 is given with its conserved first and last residue. D genes are given only for firm matches. Some rows mark clone size as missing; the rest say once, few, many or name a class of expanded clone.

j_gene,v_gene,d_gene,abundance,CDR3aa,CDR3nt
TRBJ2-7,TRBV5-6,-,-,CASSPGSNSYEQYF,TGTGCCAGCAGCCCGGGGTCCAACTCCTACGAGCAGTACTTC
TRBJ2-7,TRBV30,-,-,CAWSVGAYEQYF,TGTGCCTGGAGTGTTGGAGCATACGAGCAGTACTTC
TRBJ2-1,TRBV29-1,TRBD2,-,CSVEGGSGRYYNEQFF,TGCAGCGTTGAAGGGGGAAGCGGGAGGTACTACAATGAGCAGTTCTTC
TRBJ2-5,TRBV7-2,-,-,CASSFPRAEETQYF,TGTGCCAGCAGCTTCCCGAGGGCGGAAGAGACCCAGTACTTC
TRBJ1-1,TRBV2,-,few,CASTQTRQNTEAFF,TGTGCCAGCACCCAGACAAGACAGAACACTGAAGCTTTCTTT
TRBJ2-2,TRBV15,-,few,CATSRVGEGELFF,TGTGCCACCAGCAGAGTCGGAGAGGGCGAGCTGTTTTTT
TRBJ1-2,TRBV19,-,few,CASSMAANYGYTF,TGTGCCAGTAGTATGGCAGCTAACTATGGCTACACCTTC
TRBJ1-2,TRBV19,TRBD1,-,CASKPISGGTGQDGYTF,TGTGCCAGCAAACCAATATCCGGGGGGACAGGACAGGATGGCTACACCTTC
TRBJ2-1,TRBV6-6,-,few,CASSSRRSSYNEQFF,TGTGCCAGCTCTTCGAGGAGAAGCTCCTACAATGAGCAGTTCTTC
TRBJ1-2,TRBV25-1,-,few,CASSRLTADYGYTF,TGTGCCAGCAGCCGACTGACAGCTGACTATGGCTACACCTTC
TRBJ2-5,TRBV15,-,few,CATSRDLAETQYF,TGTGCCACCAGCAGAGATTTGGCAGAGACCCAGTACTTC
TRBJ1-2,TRBV29-1,TRBD1,-,CSAATGANYGYTF,TGCAGCGCCGCGACAGGGGCCAACTATGGCTACACCTTC
TRBJ2-3,TRBV27,TRBD2,few,CASSPLAGGVDTQYF,TGTGCCAGCAGTCCTCTAGCGGGAGGGGTAGATACGCAGTATTTT
TRBJ2-3,TRBV7-3,-,-,CASSSFTDTQYF,TGTGCCAGCAGCTCCTTTACAGATACGCAGTATTTT
TRBJ2-7,TRBV14,-,few,CASSQGSGRTSYEQYF,TGTGCCAGCAGCCAGGGGAGCGGGCGTACCTCCTACGAGCAGTACTTC
TRBJ2-7,TRBV2,-,-,CASSGPDPGEQYF,TGTGCCAGCAGTGGGCCGGACCCGGGAGAGCAGTACTTC
TRBJ2-2,TRBV11-1,-,-,CASSLGRNTGELFF,TGTGCCAGCAGCTTGGGGCGGAACACCGGGGAGCTGTTTTTT
TRBJ2-7,TRBV5-4,TRBD2,-,CASSFTSGRANEQYF,TGTGCCAGCAGCTTTACGAGCGGGAGAGCCAACGAGCAGTACTTC
TRBJ2-7,TRBV14,TRBD1,few,CASSQGTAQYF,TGTGCCAGCAGCCAGGGGACAGCGCAGTACTTC
TRBJ2-5,TRBV18,-,-,CASSPLTPSETQYF,TGTGCCAGCTCCCCGTTGACACCGTCGGAGACCCAGTACTTC
TRBJ1-1,TRBV4-3,-,few,CASSQKEGSTEAFF,TGCGCCAGCAGCCAGAAGGAGGGGAGCACTGAAGCTTTCTTT
TRBJ1-1,TRBV2,TRBD1,few,CASRYRGPGTEAFF,TGTGCCAGCAGATACAGGGGGCCGGGAACTGAAGCTTTCTTT
TRBJ1-2,TRBV2,-,few,CASRDNWGGYTF,TGTGCCAGCAGGGACAATTGGGGCGGCTACACCTTC
TRBJ2-7,TRBV5-1,-,-,CASSLGGQNGDYEQYF,TGCGCCAGCAGCTTGGGTGGTCAAAATGGAGACTACGAGCAGTACTTC
TRBJ2-4,TRBV5-4,-,-,CASSLSSGENIQYF,TGTGCCAGCAGCTTGTCCTCAGGGGAAAACATTCAGTACTTC
TRBJ1-6,TRBV7-2,-,few,CASSPGLSPLHF,TGTGCCAGCAGTCCAGGGTTATCACCCCTCCACTTT
TRBJ2-1,TRBV27,-,few,CASTSLTYNEQFF,TGTGCCAGCACTTCGCTAACCTACAATGAGCAGTTCTTC
TRBJ2-1,TRBV4-3,-,few,CASSHSIYNEQFF,TGCGCCAGCAGCCATAGCATCTACAATGAGCAGTTCTTC
TRBJ1-4,TRBV4-1,-,few,CASSQADRATNEKLFF,TGCGCCAGCAGCCAAGCCGATCGGGCAACTAATGAAAAACTGTTTTTT
TRBJ1-2,TRBV5-4,-,-,CASSSQGVLYGYTF,TGTGCCAGCAGCTCACAGGGAGTCCTCTATGGCTACACCTTC
TRBJ2-1,TRBV4-1,-,-,CASSKHQGYDNEQFF,TGCGCCAGCAGCAAACACCAGGGGTACGACAATGAGCAGTTCTTC
TRBJ2-3,TRBV6-6,-,-,CASSPAGVSADTQYF,TGTGCCAGCAGCCCGGCAGGGGTCTCGGCAGATACGCAGTATTTT
TRBJ2-3,TRBV7-2,-,few,CASSWGVGADTQYF,TGTGCCAGCAGCTGGGGGGTGGGGGCAGATACGCAGTATTTT
TRBJ2-7,TRBV5-4,-,few,CASSLTESTYEQYF,TGTGCCAGCAGCTTGACAGAAAGTACCTACGAGCAGTACTTC
TRBJ2-5,TRBV18,TRBD1,few,CASSPPGQGGETQYF,TGTGCCAGCTCACCCCCGGGACAGGGGGGCGAGACCCAGTACTTC
TRBJ2-7,TRBV29-1,TRBD1,few,CSVRDRGYEQYF,TGCAGCGTGCGGGACAGGGGGTACGAGCAGTACTTC
TRBJ2-5,TRBV5-1,TRBD1,-,CASSTGQGSLGKTQYF,TGCGCCAGCAGCACAGGACAGGGGTCGTTGGGAAAGACCCAGTACTTC
TRBJ2-7,TRBV7-2,TRBD2,-,CASRTGTNSYEQYF,TGTGCCAGCAGGACCGGGACTAACTCCTACGAGCAGTACTTC
TRBJ2-1,TRBV5-1,-,few,CASSLTRVNNEQFF,TGCGCCAGCAGCCTTACGCGCGTCAACAATGAGCAGTTCTTC
TRBJ2-7,TRBV20-1,-,-,CSANAAYEQYF,TGCAGTGCTAATGCAGCCTACGAGCAGTACTTC
TRBJ2-5,TRBV5-6,-,few,CASSLAQEGMYF,TGTGCCAGCAGCTTGGCCCAAGAGGGCATGTACTTC
TRBJ2-5,TRBV11-2,TRBD1,-,CASSSQGETQYF,TGTGCCAGCAGCTCACAGGGGGAGACCCAGTACTTC
TRBJ2-1,TRBV7-9,-,few,CASSSTEGSSYNEQFF,TGTGCCAGCAGCTCTACGGAGGGGAGCTCCTACAATGAGCAGTTCTTC
TRBJ2-7,TRBV2,TRBD2,few,CASRSGTSGGYFYEQYF,TGTGCCAGCAGATCCGGGACTAGCGGGGGTTATTTCTACGAGCAGTACTTC
TRBJ2-1,TRBV7-3,TRBD1,-,CASSWGQGSSNEQFF,TGTGCCAGCAGCTGGGGACAGGGGAGCTCCAATGAGCAGTTCTTC
TRBJ1-2,TRBV29-1,TRBD1,-,CSVDNDRDSLFYTF,TGCAGCGTGGATAATGACCGGGACAGTCTCTTTTACACCTTC
TRBJ2-3,TRBV5-1,-,few,CASSPEREEDTQYF,TGCGCCAGCAGCCCTGAAAGGGAGGAGGATACGCAGTATTTT
TRBJ2-7,TRBV6-6,-,few,CASSPQDRRFEQYF,TGTGCCAGCAGTCCCCAAGACAGGCGCTTCGAGCAGTACTTC